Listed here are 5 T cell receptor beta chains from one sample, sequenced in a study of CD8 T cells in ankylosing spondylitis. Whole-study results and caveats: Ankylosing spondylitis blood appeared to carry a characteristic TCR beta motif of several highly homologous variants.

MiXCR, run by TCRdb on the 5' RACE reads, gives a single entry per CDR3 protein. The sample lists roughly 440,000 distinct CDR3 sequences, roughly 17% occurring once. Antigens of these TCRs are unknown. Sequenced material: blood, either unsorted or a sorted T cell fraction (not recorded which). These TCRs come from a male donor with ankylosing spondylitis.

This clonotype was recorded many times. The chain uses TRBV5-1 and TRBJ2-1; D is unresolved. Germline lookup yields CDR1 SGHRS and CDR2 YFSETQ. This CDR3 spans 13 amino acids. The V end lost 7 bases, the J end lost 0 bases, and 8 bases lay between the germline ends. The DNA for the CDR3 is TGCGCCAGCCACGCCTTCTCCTACAATGAGCAGTTCTTC. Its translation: CASHAFSYNEQFF. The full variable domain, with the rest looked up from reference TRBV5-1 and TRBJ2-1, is KAGVTQTPRYLIKTRGQQVTLSCSPISGHRSVSWYQQTPGQGLQFLFEYFSETQRNKGNFPGRFSGRQFSNSRSEMNVSTLELGDSALYLCASHAFSYNEQFFGPGTRLTVL.

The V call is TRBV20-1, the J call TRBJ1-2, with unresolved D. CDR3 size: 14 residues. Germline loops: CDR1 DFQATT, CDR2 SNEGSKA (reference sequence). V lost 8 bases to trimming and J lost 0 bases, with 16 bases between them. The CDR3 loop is CSPSPGSTNYGYTF. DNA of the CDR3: TGCAGTCCCTCCCCAGGTAGCACTAACTATGGCTACACCTTC.

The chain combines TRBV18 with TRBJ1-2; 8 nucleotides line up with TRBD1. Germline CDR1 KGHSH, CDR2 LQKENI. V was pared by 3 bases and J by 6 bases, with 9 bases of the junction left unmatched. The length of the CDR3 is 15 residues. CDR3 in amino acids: CASSPRLGQGDGYTF. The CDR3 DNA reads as TGTGCCAGCTCACCCCGACTTGGACAGGGCGATGGCTACACCTTC. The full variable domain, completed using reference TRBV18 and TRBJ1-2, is NAGVMQNPRHLVRRRGQEARLRCSPMKGHSHVYWYRQLPEEGLKFMVYLQKENIIDESGMPKERFSAEFPKEGPSILRIQQVVRGDSAAYFCASSPRLGQGDGYTFGSGTRLTVV.

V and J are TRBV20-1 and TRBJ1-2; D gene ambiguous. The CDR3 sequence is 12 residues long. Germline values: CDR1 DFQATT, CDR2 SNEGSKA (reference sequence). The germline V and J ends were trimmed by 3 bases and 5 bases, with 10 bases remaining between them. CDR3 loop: CSARDFGYGYTF. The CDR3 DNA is TGCAGTGCTAGGGACTTCGGATATGGCTACACCTTC.

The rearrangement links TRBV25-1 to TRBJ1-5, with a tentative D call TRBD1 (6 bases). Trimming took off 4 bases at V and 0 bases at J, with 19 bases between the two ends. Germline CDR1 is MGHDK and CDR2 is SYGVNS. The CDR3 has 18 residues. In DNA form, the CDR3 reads TGTGCCAGCAGTGTTTCTCGGGACACCGAATATAGCAATCAGCCCCAGCATTTT. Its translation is CASSVSRDTEYSNQPQHF.